The clone carrying this T cell receptor (beta chain) has only a few counts. Its matching antigen is unknown. The CDR3 is 15 amino acids. The V gene lost 3 bases and the J gene lost 0 bases, with 9 bases spanning the gap. From germline, CDR1 is MGHDK and CDR2 SYGVNS. The data belong to a study of T cell repertoires in cytomegalovirus infection. Study overall: The authors relied on CMV epitopes, both recently identified HLA-C-restricted and well-studied HLA-B-restricted. Public signatures in TCR beta pointed to CMV infection and matching HLA type.

Regarding the study as a whole: HLA-C-restricted TCR beta clonotypes specific for CMV led the ex vivo response. The cumulative frequency of public TCR beta families distinguished individuals who carried CMV together with the relevant HLA.

TCRdb re-called the reads through MiXCR, storing one row per CDR3 protein. The data show around 750,000 distinct CDR3 sequences, 32% seen once. This sample comprised cultured CD8+ T cells from PBMCs, obtained from culture after CMV antigen stimulation. This clonotype originated in a human donor in good health (CMV status not recorded). Some clones in this sample may be carry-over from other donors' samples. V is TRBV25-1 and J is TRBJ1-3; D is undetermined. CDR3 in DNA: TGTGCCAGCAGTGACGTGGACGGCTCTGGAAACACCATATATTTT. This encodes CASSDVDGSGNTIYF.